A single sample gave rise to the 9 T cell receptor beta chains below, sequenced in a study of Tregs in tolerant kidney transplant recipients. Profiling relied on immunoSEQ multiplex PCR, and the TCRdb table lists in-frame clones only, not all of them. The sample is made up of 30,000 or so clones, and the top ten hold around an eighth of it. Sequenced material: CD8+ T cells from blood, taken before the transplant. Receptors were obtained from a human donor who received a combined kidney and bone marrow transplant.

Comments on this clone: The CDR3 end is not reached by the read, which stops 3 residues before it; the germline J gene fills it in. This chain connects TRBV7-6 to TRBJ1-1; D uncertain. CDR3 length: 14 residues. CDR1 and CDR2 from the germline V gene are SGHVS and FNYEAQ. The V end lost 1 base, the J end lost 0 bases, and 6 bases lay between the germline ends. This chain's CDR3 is CASSLGAMNTEAFF. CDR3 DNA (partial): TGTGCCAGCAGCTTAGGTGCGATGAACACTGAA.

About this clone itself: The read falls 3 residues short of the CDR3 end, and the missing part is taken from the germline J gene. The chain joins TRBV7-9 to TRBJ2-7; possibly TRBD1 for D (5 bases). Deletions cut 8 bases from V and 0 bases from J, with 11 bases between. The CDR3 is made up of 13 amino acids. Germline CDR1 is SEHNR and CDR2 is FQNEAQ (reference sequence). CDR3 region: CASAGQNSYEQYF. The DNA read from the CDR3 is TGTGCCAGCGCCGGACAAAACTCCTACGAG. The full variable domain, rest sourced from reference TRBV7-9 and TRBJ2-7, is DTGVSQNPRHKITKRGQNVTFRCDPISEHNRLYWYRQTLGQGPEFLTYFQNEAQLEKSRLLSDRFSAERPKGSFSTLEIQRTEQGDSAMYLCASAGQNSYEQYFGPGTRLTVT.

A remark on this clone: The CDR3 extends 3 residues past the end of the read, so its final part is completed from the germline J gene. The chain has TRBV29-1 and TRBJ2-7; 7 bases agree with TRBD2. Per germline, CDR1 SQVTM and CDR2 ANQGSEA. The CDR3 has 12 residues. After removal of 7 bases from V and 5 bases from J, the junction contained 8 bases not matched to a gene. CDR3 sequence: CSGRGVFNEQYF. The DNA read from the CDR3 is TGCAGCGGCCGGGGGGTCTTCAACGAG.

This CDR3 reads CSARVKDLVSQPQHF. The part of the CDR3 DNA that was read is TGCAGTGCTAGAGTGAAGGACTTGGTTTCTCAGCCC. The chain recombines TRBV20-1 with TRBJ1-5; D gene uncertain. The observed sequence ends 3 residues before the CDR3 terminus, with the missing tail filled in from the germline J gene. Germline loops: CDR1 DFQATT, CDR2 SNEGSKA (reference sequence). The length of the CDR3 is 15 residues. V was cut by 1 base and J by 6 bases, with 16 bases left in between.

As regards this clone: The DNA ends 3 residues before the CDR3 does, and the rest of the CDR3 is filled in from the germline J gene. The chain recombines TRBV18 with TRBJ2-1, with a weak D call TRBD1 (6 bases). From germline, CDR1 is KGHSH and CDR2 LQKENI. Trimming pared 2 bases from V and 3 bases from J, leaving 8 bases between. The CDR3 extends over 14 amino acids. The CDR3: CASSPGTNYNEQFF. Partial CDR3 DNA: TGTGCCAGCTCACCAGGGACAAACTACAATGAG.

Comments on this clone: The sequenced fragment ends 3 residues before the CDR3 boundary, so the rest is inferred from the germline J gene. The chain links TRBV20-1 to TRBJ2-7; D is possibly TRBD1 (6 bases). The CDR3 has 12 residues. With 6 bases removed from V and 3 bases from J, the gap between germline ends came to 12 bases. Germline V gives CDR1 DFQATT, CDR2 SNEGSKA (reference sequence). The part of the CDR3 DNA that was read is TGCAGTGCATGGGACAAACTCTACGAG. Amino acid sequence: CSAWDKLYE. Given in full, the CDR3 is CSAWDKLYEQYF.

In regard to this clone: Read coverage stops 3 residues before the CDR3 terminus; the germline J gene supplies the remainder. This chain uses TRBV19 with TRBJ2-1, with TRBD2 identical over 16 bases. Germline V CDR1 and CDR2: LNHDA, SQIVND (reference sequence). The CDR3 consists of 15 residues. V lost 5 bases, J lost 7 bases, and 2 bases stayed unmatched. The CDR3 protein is CASSEGLAGGNEQFF. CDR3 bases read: TGTGCCAGTAGTGAGGGACTAGCGGGAGGGAATGAG.

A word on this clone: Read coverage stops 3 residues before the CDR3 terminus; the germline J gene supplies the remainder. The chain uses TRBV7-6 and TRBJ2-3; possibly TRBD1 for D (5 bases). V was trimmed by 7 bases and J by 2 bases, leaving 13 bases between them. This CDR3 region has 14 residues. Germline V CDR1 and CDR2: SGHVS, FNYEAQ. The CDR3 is CASTPGFPTDTQYF. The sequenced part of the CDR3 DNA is TGTGCCAGCACGCCAGGGTTCCCCACAGATACG.

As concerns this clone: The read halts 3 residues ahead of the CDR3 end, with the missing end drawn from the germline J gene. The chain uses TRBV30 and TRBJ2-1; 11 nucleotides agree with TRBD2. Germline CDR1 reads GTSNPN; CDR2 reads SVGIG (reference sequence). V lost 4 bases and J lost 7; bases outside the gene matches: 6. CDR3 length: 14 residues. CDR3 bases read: TGTGCCTGGAACGACGGACTAGCGGGTAATGAG. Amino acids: CAWNDGLAGNE. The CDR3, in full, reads CAWNDGLAGNEQFF. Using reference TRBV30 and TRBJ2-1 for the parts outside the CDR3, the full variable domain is SQTIHQWPATLVQPVGSPLSLECTVEGTSNPNLYWYRQAAGRGLQLLFYSVGIGQISSEVPQNLSASRPQDRQFILSSKKLLLSDSGFYLCAWNDGLAGNEQFFGPGTRLTVL.